Sequencing of this T cell receptor (beta chain) was carried out in a study of T cell repertoires in cytomegalovirus infection. Background on the study: Public TCR beta signature analysis indicated the presence of both CMV infection and matching HLA type.

Broader study findings: CMV-specific HLA-C-restricted TCR beta clonotypes dominated the ex vivo response. Cumulated frequencies of public TCR beta families served to identify carriers of CMV plus the relevant HLA.

On this clonotype itself: Its target is unknown.

The CDR3 covers 17 residues. Germline V lookup: CDR1 MNHEY, CDR2 SMNVEV (reference sequence). V dropped 0 bases and J dropped 2 bases, with 13 bases sitting between them. TCRdb called the reads again in MiXCR, with one record for every CDR3 protein. The sample lists more than 650,000 distinct CDR3 sequences, about a third occurring once. The TCR was taken from a human donor in good health (CMV status not recorded). Some clones in this sample may be carry-over from other donors' samples. Sequencing was performed on PBMCs. This rearrangement joins TRBV27 to TRBJ1-4; D is ambiguous. CDR3 sequence (DNA): TGTGCCAGCAGTTTATCGGCCCGACTCCTGACTAATGAAAAACTGTTTTTT. Encoded protein: CASSLSARLLTNEKLFF. Looking up the rest from reference TRBV27 and TRBJ1-4 gives the full variable domain: EAQVTQNPRYLITVTGKKLTVTCSQNMNHEYMSWYRQDPGLGLRQIYYSMNVEVTDKGDVPEGYKVSRKEKRNFPLILESPSPNQTSLYFCASSLSARLLTNEKLFFGSGTQLSVL.